These 2 T cell receptor beta chains originate from one sample sequenced in a study of blood T cell repertoires in COVID-19. Produced via immunoSEQ multiplex PCR; TCRdb's table is partial and in-frame only. This table has 100,000 to 150,000 clones, 85% to 90% appearing once. The sequenced material came from peripheral blood. These receptors were taken from a woman aged 60-70 years with COVID-19, enrolled during active disease.

V usage is TRBV5-5 and J usage is TRBJ1-5, with 7 bases fitting TRBD1. The germline V gene has CDR1 SGHKS and CDR2 YYEKEE (reference sequence). Trimming cost V 4 bases and J 6 bases; bases outside gene matches: 16. There are 17 residues in the CDR3. CDR3 nucleotide sequence: TGTGCCAGCAGCCCCCGAACAGGACAGGTAATAGGTCAGCCCCAGCATTTT. Translating it yields CASSPRTGQVIGQPQHF.

This clone showed up just a few times. The rearrangement joins TRBV4-3 to TRBJ2-7, with 9 bases fitting TRBD1. Losses at the gene ends were 4 bases for V and 4 bases for J; bases not matched to a gene: 5. The CDR3 spans 14 residues. Germline V gene sequence: CDR1 LGHNA, CDR2 YSLEER. CDR3 nucleotides: TGCGCCAGCAGCCCGGGACAGGGCCATTACGAGCAGTACTTC. Translation gives CASSPGQGHYEQYF.